The clone carrying this T cell receptor (beta chain) was seen repeatedly, ten times or more. Its target is not known. Assembly of TCR beta libraries relied on iRepertoire HTBI primers together with Arm-PCR of CDR3 regions. TCRdb analysed the multiplex PCR reads with MiXCR anew, one entry per CDR3 protein. The data show fewer than 550,000 distinct CDR3 sequences, roughly 16% seen once. The sample is drawn from a study of regulatory T cells in long-lasting Graves disease. Study outcomes and limitations: Newly diagnosed Graves' patients had higher TCR diversity than persistent ones.

Documented time point: newly diagnosed GD, antithyroid drugs for less than 3 months. With RNA extracted from PBMCs as input, the TCR library was made. The CDR3 extends over 14 amino acids. CDR1 SNHLY and CDR2 FYNNEI come from the germline V gene. The V and J ends lost 6 bases and 5 bases, in that order; junction bases with no gene match: 6. The same sample was also used in a study of T cells in Graves' hyperthyroidism and ophthalmopathy. This second study says: First-round RT-PCR targeting the TCR CDR3 was performed with the HTBI primer set. Ophthalmopathy was predicted by the model a median of about 6.5 months ahead of onset.

This clonotype was sampled from a woman aged 40-60 years with Graves disease. The rearrangement uses TRBV2 and TRBJ1-1; 10 bases align to TRBD1. This material consisted of peripheral blood mononuclear cells (PBMCs), taken at new diagnosis, from a patient treated with antithyroid drugs. The CDR3 loop is CASRGQGVRTEAFF. The CDR3 coding sequence is TGTGCCAGCAGAGGACAGGGGGTTCGAACTGAAGCTTTCTTT.